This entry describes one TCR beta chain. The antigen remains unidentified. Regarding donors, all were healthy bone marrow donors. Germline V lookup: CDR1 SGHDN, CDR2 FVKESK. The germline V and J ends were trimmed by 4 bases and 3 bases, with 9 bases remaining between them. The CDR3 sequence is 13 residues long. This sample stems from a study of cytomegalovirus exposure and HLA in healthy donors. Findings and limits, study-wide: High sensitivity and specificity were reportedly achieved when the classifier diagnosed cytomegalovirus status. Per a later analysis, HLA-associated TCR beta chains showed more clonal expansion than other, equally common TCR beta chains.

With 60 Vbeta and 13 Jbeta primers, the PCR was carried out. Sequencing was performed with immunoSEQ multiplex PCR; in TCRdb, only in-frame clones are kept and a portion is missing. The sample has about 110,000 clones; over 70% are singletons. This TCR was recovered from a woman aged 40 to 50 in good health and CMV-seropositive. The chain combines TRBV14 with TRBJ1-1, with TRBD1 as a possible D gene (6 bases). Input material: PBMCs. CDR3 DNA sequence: TGTGCCAGCAGCCCAGGACAGTACACTGAAGCTTTCTTT. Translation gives CASSPGQYTEAFF.